The clone carrying this T cell receptor beta chain was found a few times. The antigen remains undetermined. The TCRbeta library was prepared with unique molecular identifiers. Using its own MiXCR run on the PCR reads, TCRdb lists one record per CDR3 protein. The table records fewer than 550,000 distinct CDR3 sequences, roughly a tenth of them present only once. This entry belongs to a study of T-cell reconstitution after alpha-beta-depleted transplantation in children. Study-level findings and limits: About two months after transplant, alpha-beta T cells reportedly came from several hundred expanded graft clones. Most T-cell counts and diversity one year after the transplant came from T cells that were newly produced. Surviving recipient T cells and thymic progenitors underlay high day-60 TCRbeta diversity in some patients.

V shed 3 bases and J shed 1 base, with 6 bases lying between them. CDR3 length equals 13 residues. CDR1 and CDR2 from the germline V gene are LNHNV and YYDKDF (reference sequence). Sequencing used PBMCs, obtained before TCRalphabeta/CD19-depleted stem cell transplant. This TCR was sampled from a child aged 2-15 years with inherited bone marrow failure, due to receive a stem cell transplant. The chain joins TRBV15 to TRBJ1-1; D is undetermined. The CDR3 reads CATSSLANTEAFF. CDR3 DNA sequence: TGTGCCACCAGCAGTCTTGCGAACACTGAAGCTTTCTTT.